This T cell receptor beta chain comes out of a study of blood T cell repertoires in COVID-19. Clones were sequenced by immunoSEQ multiplex PCR, and TCRdb holds only the in-frame ones, with some missing. The table lists more than 35,000 clones, 70% to 90% of them singletons. This clone has at least ten counts. This CDR3 has 15 amino acids. CDR1 SNHLY and CDR2 FYNNEI come from the germline V gene. V was pared by 4 bases and J by 7 bases, with 8 bases of the junction left unmatched. The specimen was peripheral blood. V and J are TRBV2 and TRBJ2-1; 9 bases fit TRBD2. This TCR was sampled from a man aged 65 to 85 with active COVID-19. Here the CDR3 DNA reads TGTGCCAGCAGTGGGGCGGGGGGGCCGAGAAATGAGCAGTTCTTC. This translates into CASSGAGGPRNEQFF.